This record concerns one TCR beta chain sequence. Its antigen is not known. The data stem from a study of T cell clonotyping in hematopoietic cell transplantation. Study conclusions and caveats: After transplant, recipient diversity fell while pathologically expanded clonotypes grew through day 180. Graft donor and pretransplant recipient Inverse Simpson Index values predicted broader posttransplant TCR diversity.

Profiled with immunoSEQ multiplex PCR; TCRdb holds only in-frame clones, not every one. The table has about 69,000 clones, around 94% seen once. Trimming pared 5 bases from V and 2 bases from J, leaving 16 bases between. This CDR3 is built from 15 residues. This chain connects TRBV23-1 to TRBJ2-7; tentative D call: TRBD2 (5 bases). TRBV23-1 is labeled an ORF, and its function is uncertain. This TCR came from a man aged 50 to 60 in good health. Some clones in this sample may be carry-over from other donors' samples. The sequenced sample was peripheral blood mononuclear cells. Here the CDR3 reads CASSFIQRGTYEQYF. DNA for the CDR3: TGCGCCAGCAGTTTTATCCAGCGAGGGACCTACGAGCAGTACTTC.